Shown below are 10 T cell receptor beta chains from a single sample sequenced in a study of blood T cell repertoires in COVID-19. The assay was immunoSEQ multiplex PCR, and TCRdb's table has in-frame clones only and misses some. In the table there are roughly 250,000 clones, around 86% of which are singletons. The sample consisted of peripheral blood. The origin of the receptors is a woman in her sixties with active or convalescent COVID-19.

The table lists this clone with a few counts. The junction shows a germline mismatch at one end, possibly a read error. The V and J genes are TRBV6-6 and TRBJ1-2, with D maybe TRBD1 (6 bases). This CDR3 comprises 11 residues. CDR1 is MNHNY and CDR2 is SVGAGI in the germline V gene (reference sequence). The chain's CDR3 is CASSATGNLGF. The CDR3 DNA is TGTGCCAGCAGTGCAACAGGGAACCTTGGGTTC.

Note on this clone: This CDR3 is also generated by other DNA sequences in the sample. This chain connects TRBV6-5 to TRBJ1-5; tentative D call: TRBD1 (6 bases). The germline gives CDR1 MNHEY, CDR2 SVGAGI. The CDR3 is 15 residues long. The V and J ends lost 0 bases and 5 bases respectively, with 11 bases between them. The CDR3 DNA sequence: TGTGCCAGCAGTTACTCTCGGGGGGGCGATCAGCCCCAGCATTTT. Residues: CASSYSRGGDQPQHF.

This chain joins TRBV10-1 and TRBJ1-2; D call uncertain. In germline, CDR1 is WNHNN, CDR2 SYGVQD (reference sequence). The CDR3 is 12 residues long. Written as DNA, the CDR3 is TGCGATTTCGCCGGGATTAACTATGGCTACACCTTC. This sequence encodes CDFAGINYGYTF.

The chain uses TRBV3-1 (or the pseudogene TRBV3-2) and TRBJ1-4; 10 bases match TRBD1. CDR1 is LGHDT and CDR2 is YNNKEL in the germline V gene (reference sequence). CDR3 size: 18 residues. The junction had 8 bases not matched to a gene; V was cut back by 4 bases and J by 0 bases. The CDR3 protein is CASSPPGQGPTTNEKLFF. The CDR3 coding sequence is TGTGCCAGCAGCCCACCGGGACAGGGGCCCACAACTAATGAAAAACTGTTTTTT.

V is TRBV6-5 and J is TRBJ2-7; TRBD1 agrees at 10 bases. The CDR3 spans 15 residues. The V gene end was trimmed by 4 bases and the J gene end by 2 bases; junction bases not matched to a gene: 5. The germline V gene encodes CDR1 MNHEY and CDR2 SVGAGI. Written as DNA, the CDR3 is TGTGCCAGCAGTTGCCGGACAGGGGGGCCCTACGAGCAGTACTTC. This sequence encodes CASSCRTGGPYEQYF.

This clone has only a few counts. J is TRBJ1-1 and V is TRBV28; no clear D. V was trimmed by 5 bases and J by 0 bases, leaving 16 bases between them. The CDR3 contains 16 residues. Looked up from germline, CDR1 is MDHEN and CDR2 is SYDVKM. The CDR3 region is CASSQTLSAMNTEAFF. The CDR3 nucleotides read TGTGCCAGCAGTCAGACCTTGAGCGCCATGAACACTGAAGCTTTCTTT.

The chain has TRBV19 and TRBJ1-1; the D gene is possibly TRBD1 (6 bases). Deletions cut 5 bases from V and 10 bases from J, with 17 bases between. Germline V lookup: CDR1 LNHDA, CDR2 SQIVND (reference sequence). The CDR3 has 13 amino acids. The CDR3 region has the DNA TGTGCCAGTAGTCTCTCCGGGGGGGGCGTAGCTTTCTTT. Residues: CASSLSGGGVAFF.

The table lists this clone with many counts. CDR3 residues: CASSYKDRKEKLFF. CDR3 bases: TGTGCCAGCAGTTACAAGGACAGGAAAGAAAAACTGTTTTTT. The J gene is TRBJ1-4, the V gene TRBV6-5; TRBD1 matches 7 bases. The germline V gene has CDR1 MNHEY and CDR2 SVGAGI. There are 14 residues in the CDR3. The trim removed 2 bases at V and 8 bases at J, leaving 5 bases unmatched.

DNA of the CDR3: TGTGCCAGCAGTTACACCCCCGGGACAGGGGTAGATACGCAGTATTTT. This sequence encodes CASSYTPGTGVDTQYF. This rearrangement joins TRBV6-6 to TRBJ2-3; 10 nucleotides line up with TRBD1. The V gene end was trimmed by 2 bases and the J gene end by 5 bases; junction bases not matched to a gene: 7. Germline assignment: CDR1 MNHNY and CDR2 SVGAGI (reference sequence). The CDR3 runs to 16 residues.

This clone turned up a few times. The CDR3 DNA reads as TGTGCCAGCAGCCCTAACAGGGATCAGCCCCAGCATTTT. It yields the protein CASSPNRDQPQHF. The chain employs TRBV5-5 and TRBJ1-5, with D perhaps matching TRBD1 (6 bases). V lost 4 bases and J lost 5, with 10 bases in between. The CDR3 covers 13 residues. Germline V gives CDR1 SGHKS, CDR2 YYEKEE (reference sequence).